A single sample is the source of the 25 T cell receptor beta chains below, sequenced in a study of blood T cell repertoires in COVID-19. The table came from immunoSEQ multiplex PCR; TCRdb's copy has only in-frame clones and leaves some out. The sample has approximately 34,000 clones; about nine tenths are singletons. Material: peripheral blood. These receptor sequences come from a man aged 55 to 70 with active COVID-19.

The J gene is TRBJ2-1, the V gene TRBV19; tentatively, D is TRBD1 (6 bases). Deletions cut 1 base from V and 3 bases from J, with 16 bases between. The CDR3 has 17 residues. Germline CDR1 is LNHDA and CDR2 is SQIVND (reference sequence). The CDR3, as DNA: TGTGCCAGTAGTATAGGCACAGGGTCCCCCCTCTACAATGAGCAGTTCTTC. Encoded protein: CASSIGTGSPLYNEQFF.

On this clone: The junction does not match germline at one end; this may be a read error. The chain employs TRBV27 and TRBJ2-5; 8 bases are a match to TRBD2. The germline gives CDR1 MNHEY, CDR2 SMNVEV (reference sequence). CDR3 size: 14 residues. Here the CDR3 reads CASSLREGQKTQYF. The CDR3 nucleotides are TGTGCCAGCAGCTTACGGGAGGGCCAAAAGACCCAGTACTTC.

The chain uses TRBV29-1 and TRBJ2-3; 9 bases are shared with TRBD1. The V segment lost 6 bases and the J segment 2 bases; nucleotides outside the gene matches: 3. The CDR3 runs 13 residues. Germline V lookup: CDR1 SQVTM, CDR2 ANQGSEA. CDR3 in amino acids: CSVGDRVTDTQYF. As DNA, the CDR3 is TGCAGCGTGGGGGACAGGGTCACAGATACGCAGTATTTT.

V and J are TRBV7-2 and TRBJ2-3; TRBD2 agrees at 7 bases. CDR3 size: 14 residues. V trimming: 5 bases; J trimming: 4 bases; junction bases outside the gene matches: 6. Germline V gene sequence: CDR1 SGHTA, CDR2 FQGNSA. The CDR3 reads CASSPGLVPDTQYF. The CDR3 region has the DNA TGTGCCAGCAGCCCCGGACTAGTGCCAGATACGCAGTATTTT.

The gene calls are TRBV3-1 (or the pseudogene TRBV3-2) and TRBJ1-4; 7 bases match TRBD1. The ends lost 5 bases at V and 7 bases at J; junction bases unmatched: 7. CDR1 and CDR2 (germline): LGHDT, YNNKEL (reference sequence). This CDR3 has 14 amino acids. The CDR3 DNA reads as TGTGCCAGCAGCGCCGGGACAGATCTTGAAAAACTGTTTTTT. This gives the protein CASSAGTDLEKLFF.

The CDR3 sequence: CASSLYPHLAGAYNEQFF. The CDR3 region has the DNA TGTGCCAGCAGTTTATACCCCCATCTAGCGGGAGCCTACAATGAGCAGTTCTTC. The chain is built from TRBV27 and TRBJ2-1; 10 bases line up with TRBD2. Germline-derived CDR1 and CDR2 are MNHEY and SMNVEV (reference sequence). The CDR3 length is 18 residues. Trimming took 1 base from V and 2 from J; bases not matched to a gene: 8.

The J gene is TRBJ2-3, the V gene TRBV5-1; 8 bases fit TRBD2. Trimming removed 3 bases from V and 2 bases from J; junction bases left unmatched: 5. The germline V gene encodes CDR1 SGHRS and CDR2 YFSETQ. CDR3 size: 15 residues. CDR3 sequence reads: CASSWSGGLTDTQYF. The CDR3 DNA is TGCGCCAGCAGCTGGAGCGGGGGCCTCACAGATACGCAGTATTTT.

The chain has TRBV19 and TRBJ1-2; the match to TRBD1 covers 10 bases. Germline V gene lookup returns CDR1 LNHDA and CDR2 SQIVND (reference sequence). The CDR3 has 14 residues. The V and J ends lost 6 bases and 8 bases, in that order; junction bases with no gene match: 9. The CDR3 loop is CASRDRGDRGGYTF. The CDR3 region has the DNA TGTGCCAGTAGGGACCGGGGGGACAGGGGAGGCTACACCTTC.

This chain connects TRBV11-3 to TRBJ2-7, with TRBD1 identical over 9 bases. Per germline, CDR1 SGHNT and CDR2 YENEEA. This CDR3 is built from 16 residues. Germline trimming cut 1 base from V and 5 bases from J; bases unmatched to any gene: 9. CDR3 nucleotide sequence: TGTGCCAGCAGCTTAGGCTCCGGGACAGGGTCTCACGAGCAGTACTTC. Amino acids: CASSLGSGTGSHEQYF.

This chain links TRBV6-2 or TRBV6-3 with TRBJ2-2; D is ambiguous. Per germline, CDR1 MNHEY and CDR2 SVGEGT. CDR3 length equals 14 residues. V was cut by 5 bases and J by 1 base, with 8 bases left in between. CDR3: CASSRWLNTGELFF. CDR3 coding DNA: TGTGCCAGCAGTCGCTGGCTGAACACCGGGGAGCTGTTTTTT.

This clone was seen only a few times. The rearrangement links TRBV18 to TRBJ1-5, with D possibly matching TRBD1 (6 bases). V was trimmed by 6 bases and J by 2 bases, leaving 11 bases between them. Germline CDR1 reads KGHSH; CDR2 reads LQKENI. The CDR3 consists of 14 residues. The CDR3 region has the DNA TGTGCCAGCTCGTCCAGGGGAGGCAATCAGCCCCAGCATTTT. Protein sequence: CASSSRGGNQPQHF.

The chain links TRBV3-1 (or the pseudogene TRBV3-2) to TRBJ2-3; D possibly corresponds to TRBD2 (7 bases). This CDR3 contains 17 residues. The V gene lost 4 bases and the J gene lost 0 bases, with 17 bases spanning the gap. Germline CDR1 and CDR2: LGHDT and YNNKEL (reference sequence). CDR3 DNA sequence: TGTGCCAGCAGCCCCTCGGGGGGCCGATTGAGCACAGATACGCAGTATTTT. Translated, it gives CASSPSGGRLSTDTQYF.

The genes are TRBV18 and TRBJ2-5; 10 bases match TRBD2. After removal of 5 bases from V and 3 bases from J, the junction contained 12 bases not matched to a gene. This CDR3 region has 17 residues. The germline CDR1 and CDR2 sequences are KGHSH and LQKENI. The CDR3 DNA follows: TGTGCCAGCTCAGCCCCCATGGGGCTAGCGGGAGAAGAGACCCAGTACTTC. Its translation: CASSAPMGLAGEETQYF.

The rearrangement joins TRBV6-5 to TRBJ1-3, with D possibly matching TRBD1 (5 bases). There are 16 residues in the CDR3. Trimming cost V 2 bases and J 4 bases, with 15 bases left between them. The germline V gene encodes CDR1 MNHEY and CDR2 SVGAGI. The CDR3 region has the DNA TGTGCCAGCAGTTACCGTCGACAGTCACAAGGAAACACCATATATTTT. The encoded protein is CASSYRRQSQGNTIYF.

The chain has TRBV7-2 and TRBJ2-1; D is possibly TRBD1 (5 bases). CDR3 size: 13 residues. Germline CDR1 reads SGHTA; CDR2 reads FQGNSA. Trimming removed 2 bases at V and 9 bases at J, with 11 bases between. As DNA, the CDR3 is TGTGCCAGCAGCTTAAATTCTAGGGGTGAGCAGTTCTTC. Its translation is CASSLNSRGEQFF. Looking up the rest from reference TRBV7-2 and TRBJ2-1 gives the full variable domain: GAGVSQSPSNKVTEKGKDVELRCDPISGHTALYWYRQSLGQGLEFLIYFQGNSAPDKSGLPSDRFSAERTGGSVSTLTIQRTQQEDSAVYLCASSLNSRGEQFFGPGTRLTVL.

The chain joins TRBV6-5 to TRBJ1-1; TRBD1 matches 8 bases. Germline V CDR1 and CDR2: MNHEY, SVGAGI. The trim removed 8 bases at V and 7 bases at J, leaving 15 bases unmatched. This CDR3 has 15 residues. CDR3 in DNA: TGTGCCAGCCTAAGGGAGGGCAGGGGGCTTGGTGAAGCTTTCTTT. As protein: CASLREGRGLGEAFF.

The chain uses TRBV25-1 and TRBJ2-2, with 16 bases lining up with TRBD2. With 4 bases clipped from V and 4 bases from J, the junction kept 6 bases outside the gene matches. Germline V gives CDR1 MGHDK, CDR2 SYGVNS. This CDR3 spans 18 amino acids. The CDR3 sequence: CASSAGGLAGGGTGELFF. The CDR3 bases are TGTGCCAGCAGTGCCGGGGGACTAGCGGGAGGGGGCACCGGGGAGCTGTTTTTT.

The J gene is TRBJ2-1, the V gene TRBV6-5; 7 nucleotides align to TRBD1. The germline gives CDR1 MNHEY, CDR2 SVGAGI. The trim removed 3 bases at V and 6 bases at J, leaving 5 bases unmatched. The CDR3 has 14 residues. The CDR3 spells CASSYRGPLNEQFF. The CDR3 bases are TGTGCCAGCAGTTATAGGGGGCCCCTCAATGAGCAGTTCTTC.

This clone was recorded only once. The chain combines TRBV7-3 with TRBJ2-5; D is possibly TRBD2 (5 bases). Trimming stripped 4 bases from V and 2 bases from J, with 17 bases between. The V gene's germline CDR1 is SGHTA and CDR2 FQGTGA. The CDR3 totals 16 residues. The DNA of the CDR3 is TGTGCCAGCAGCTCCCCCGGAGGAAGGCATCAAGAGACCCAGTACTTC. It specifies CASSSPGGRHQETQYF.

This chain connects TRBV9 to TRBJ2-1; 8 bases map to TRBD2. From germline, CDR1 is SGDLS and CDR2 YYNGEE. There are 15 residues in the CDR3. Unmatched junction bases numbered 7, after V lost 0 bases and J lost 8 bases. For the CDR3, the DNA is TGTGCCAGCAGCGTAGCTACGGCGGGAGGTGATGAGCAGTTCTTC. It encodes CASSVATAGGDEQFF.

This clone has a single count. The V call is TRBV9, the J call TRBJ2-5; TRBD2 aligns across 11 bases. Losses at the gene ends were 4 bases for V and 4 bases for J; bases not matched to a gene: 9. CDR3 size: 16 residues. Germline CDR1 is SGDLS and CDR2 is YYNGEE. The CDR3 DNA reads as TGTGCCAGCAGCCCAATGACTAGCGGGGACGTAGAGACCCAGTACTTC. This codes for CASSPMTSGDVETQYF.

V is TRBV18 and J is TRBJ2-5, with no clear D. Trimming stripped 1 base from V and 6 bases from J, with 9 bases between. Per the germline V gene, CDR1 is KGHSH and CDR2 is LQKENI. The CDR3 has 13 residues. CDR3 DNA sequence: TGTGCCAGCTCACCACAAAGCGTGAAGACCCAGTACTTC. Encoded protein: CASSPQSVKTQYF.

The chain employs TRBV9 and TRBJ2-3; 11 bases map to TRBD2. CDR3 length equals 18 residues. The germline gives CDR1 SGDLS, CDR2 YYNGEE. The V and J ends lost 0 bases and 5 bases, in that order; junction bases with no gene match: 11. Here the CDR3 DNA reads TGTGCCAGCAGCGTAGGTAGCGGGGGGGCGTTGTCCATAGATACGCAGTATTTT. This translates into CASSVGSGGALSIDTQYF.

V usage is TRBV4-3 and J usage is TRBJ2-2; TRBD2 might be the D (5 bases). The ends were cut back, 4 bases at V and 1 base at J, with 13 bases in the middle. This CDR3 is 16 amino acids long. Germline CDR1 LGHNA, CDR2 YSLEER. The CDR3 DNA is TGCGCCAGCAGCCCTCGGACTCCTCTGAACACCGGGGAGCTGTTTTTT. Protein product: CASSPRTPLNTGELFF.

This chain connects TRBV5-1 to TRBJ2-5; tentatively, D is TRBD2 (5 bases). V was pared by 5 bases and J by 2 bases, with 13 bases between. Germline lookup yields CDR1 SGHRS and CDR2 YFSETQ. The CDR3 consists of 14 residues. The CDR3 bases are TGCGCCAGCAGGATATTCGGGGAGCAAGAGACCCAGTACTTC. Translating gives CASRIFGEQETQYF. Based on the CDR3 plus reference TRBV5-1 and TRBJ2-5, the full variable domain is KAGVTQTPRYLIKTRGQQVTLSCSPISGHRSVSWYQQTPGQGLQFLFEYFSETQRNKGNFPGRFSGRQFSNSRSEMNVSTLELGDSALYLCASRIFGEQETQYFGPGTRLLVL.